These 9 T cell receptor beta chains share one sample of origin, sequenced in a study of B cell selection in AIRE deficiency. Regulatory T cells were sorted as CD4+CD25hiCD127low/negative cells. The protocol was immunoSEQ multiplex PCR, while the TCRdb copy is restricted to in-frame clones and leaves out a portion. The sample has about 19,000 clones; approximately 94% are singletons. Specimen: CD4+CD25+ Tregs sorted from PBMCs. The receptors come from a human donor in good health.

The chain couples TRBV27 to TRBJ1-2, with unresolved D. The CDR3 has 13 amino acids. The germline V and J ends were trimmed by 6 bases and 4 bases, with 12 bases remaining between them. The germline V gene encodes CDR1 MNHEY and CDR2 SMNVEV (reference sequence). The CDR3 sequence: CASRRAVSYGYTF. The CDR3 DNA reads TGTGCCAGCAGACGGGCAGTTAGCTATGGCTACACCTTC.

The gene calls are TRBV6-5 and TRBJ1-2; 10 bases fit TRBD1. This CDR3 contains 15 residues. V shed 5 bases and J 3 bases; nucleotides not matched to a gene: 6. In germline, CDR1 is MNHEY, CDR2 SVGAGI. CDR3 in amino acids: CASSDWTGGDYGYTF. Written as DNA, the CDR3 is TGTGCCAGCAGTGACTGGACAGGGGGGGACTATGGCTACACCTTC.

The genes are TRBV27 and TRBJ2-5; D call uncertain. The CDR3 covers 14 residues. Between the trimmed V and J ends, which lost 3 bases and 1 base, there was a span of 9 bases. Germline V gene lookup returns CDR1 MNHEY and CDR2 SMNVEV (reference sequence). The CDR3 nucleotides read TGTGCCAGCAGTTTTAGGGCTAGCCAAGAGACCCAGTACTTC. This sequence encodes CASSFRASQETQYF.

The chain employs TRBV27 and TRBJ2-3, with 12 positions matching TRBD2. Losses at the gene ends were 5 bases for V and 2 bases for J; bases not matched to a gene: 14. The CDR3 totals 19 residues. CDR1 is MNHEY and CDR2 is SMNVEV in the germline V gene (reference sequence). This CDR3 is CASSPKGLAGRYSTDTQYF. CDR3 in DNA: TGTGCCAGCAGTCCGAAGGGACTAGCGGGCCGGTACTCCACAGATACGCAGTATTTT.

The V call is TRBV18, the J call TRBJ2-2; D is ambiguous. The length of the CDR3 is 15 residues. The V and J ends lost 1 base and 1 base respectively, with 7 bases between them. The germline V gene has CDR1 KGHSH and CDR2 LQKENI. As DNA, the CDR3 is TGTGCCAGCTCACCACTGCTGGGGAACACCGGGGAGCTGTTTTTT. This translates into CASSPLLGNTGELFF.

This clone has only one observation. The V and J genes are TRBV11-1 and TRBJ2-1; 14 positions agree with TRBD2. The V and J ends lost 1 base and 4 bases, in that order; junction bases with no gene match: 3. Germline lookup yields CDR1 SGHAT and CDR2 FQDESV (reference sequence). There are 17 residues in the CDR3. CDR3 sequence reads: CASSLGGTSGRYNEQFF. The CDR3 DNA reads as TGTGCCAGCAGCTTAGGTGGGACTAGCGGGAGATACAATGAGCAGTTCTTC.

CDR3 coding DNA: TGTGCCAGCAGCTTAGGGCCGGGCAATGAGCAGTTCTTC. Protein: CASSLGPGNEQFF. The rearrangement uses TRBV7-8 and TRBJ2-1; no definite D call. The CDR3 length is 13 residues. Trimming left V 1 base short and J 6 bases short, with 7 bases between. CDR1 and CDR2 (germline): SGHVS, FQNEAQ. The variable domain in full, with the rest retrieved from reference TRBV7-8 and TRBJ2-1, is GAGVSQSPRYKVAKRGQDVALRCDPISGHVSLFWYQQALGQGPEFLTYFQNEAQLDKSGLPSDRFFAERPEGSVSTLKIQRTQQEDSAVYLCASSLGPGNEQFFGPGTRLTVL.

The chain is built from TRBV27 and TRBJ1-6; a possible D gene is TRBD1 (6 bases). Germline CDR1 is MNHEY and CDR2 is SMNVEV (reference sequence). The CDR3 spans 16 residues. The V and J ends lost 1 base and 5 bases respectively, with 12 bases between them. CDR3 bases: TGTGCCAGCAGTTTATGGGGGCGGGTGGATAATTCACCCCTCCACTTT. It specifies CASSLWGRVDNSPLHF.

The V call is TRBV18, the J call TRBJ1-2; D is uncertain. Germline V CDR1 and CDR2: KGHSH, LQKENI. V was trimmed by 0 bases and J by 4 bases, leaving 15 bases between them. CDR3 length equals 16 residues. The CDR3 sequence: CASSPPHVSRLYGYTF. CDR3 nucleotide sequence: TGTGCCAGCTCACCACCCCATGTGAGCAGACTCTATGGCTACACCTTC.